This section outlines one TCR beta chain sequence together with its context. Its antigen is undetermined. Selected positively for CCR7 and CD45RO-negative, naive CD8 cells excluded terminally differentiated effector memory CD45RA+ cells. These data come from a study of shared clonotypes between healthy human individuals. Study-wide results and limits: Across a handful of donors, naive CD4 shared around 5.3%, naive CD8 approximately 3.5%, memory CD4 2% to 2.5%, memory CD8 over 0.3%. Rarefaction demonstrated incomplete sorted-subset sequencing despite large depth. Non-shared clonotypes had lower generation probabilities than those shared by all four donors.

Measured with immunoSEQ multiplex PCR; TCRdb has only the in-frame clones, and not every one. The sample records approximately 590,000 clones, less than 97% being singletons. Germline lookup yields CDR1 SNHLY and CDR2 FYNNEI. Trimming cost V 3 bases and J 4 bases, with 16 bases left between them. The CDR3 loop spans 16 amino acids. Sequenced material: naive CD8+ T cells sorted from blood. V and J are TRBV2 and TRBJ1-5; TRBD1 is a possible D gene (5 bases). The TCR was taken from a woman between 25 and 40 years old in good health. CDR3 DNA sequence: TGTGCCAGCAGTGACGAGGGGTGGACGGTTAATCAGCCCCAGCATTTT. Its translation is CASSDEGWTVNQPQHF.